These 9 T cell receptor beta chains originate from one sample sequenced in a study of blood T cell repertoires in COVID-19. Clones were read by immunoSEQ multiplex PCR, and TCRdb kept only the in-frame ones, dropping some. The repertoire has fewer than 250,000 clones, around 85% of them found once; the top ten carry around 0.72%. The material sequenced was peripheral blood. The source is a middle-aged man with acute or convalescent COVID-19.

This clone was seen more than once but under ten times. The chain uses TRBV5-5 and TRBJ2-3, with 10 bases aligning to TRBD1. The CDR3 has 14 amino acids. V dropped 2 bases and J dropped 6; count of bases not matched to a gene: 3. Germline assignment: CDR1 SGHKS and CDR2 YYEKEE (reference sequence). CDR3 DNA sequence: TGTGCCAGCAGCTTTCTGACAGGGGGCGATACGCAGTATTTT. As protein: CASSFLTGGDTQYF.

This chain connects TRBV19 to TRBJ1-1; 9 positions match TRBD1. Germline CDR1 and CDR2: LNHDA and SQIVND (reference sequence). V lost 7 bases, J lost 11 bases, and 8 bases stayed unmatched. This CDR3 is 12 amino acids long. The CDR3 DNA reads TGTGCCAGTAAGGGGACAGGGCTCGGGGCTTTCTTT. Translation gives CASKGTGLGAFF.

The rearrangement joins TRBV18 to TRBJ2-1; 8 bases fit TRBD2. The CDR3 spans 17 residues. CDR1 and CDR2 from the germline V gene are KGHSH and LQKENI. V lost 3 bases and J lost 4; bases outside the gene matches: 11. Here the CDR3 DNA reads TGTGCCAGCTCACCGCCACGACTAGCGTCGGAGTACAATGAGCAGTTCTTC. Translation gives CASSPPRLASEYNEQFF. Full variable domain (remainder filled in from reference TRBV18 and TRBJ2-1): NAGVMQNPRHLVRRRGQEARLRCSPMKGHSHVYWYRQLPEEGLKFMVYLQKENIIDESGMPKERFSAEFPKEGPSILRIQQVVRGDSAAYFCASSPPRLASEYNEQFFGPGTRLTVL.

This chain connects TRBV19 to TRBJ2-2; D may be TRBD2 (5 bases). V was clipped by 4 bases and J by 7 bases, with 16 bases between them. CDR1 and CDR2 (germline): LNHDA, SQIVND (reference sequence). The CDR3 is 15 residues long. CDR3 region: CASSSMVANYGELFF. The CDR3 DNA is TGTGCCAGTAGTAGTATGGTAGCGAACTACGGGGAGCTGTTTTTT.

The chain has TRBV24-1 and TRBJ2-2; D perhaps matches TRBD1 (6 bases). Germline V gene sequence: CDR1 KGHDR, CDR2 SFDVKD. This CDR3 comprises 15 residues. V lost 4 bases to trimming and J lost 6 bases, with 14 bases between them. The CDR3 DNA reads TGTGCCACCAGTGACCCCGGGACACCCTCCGGGGAGCTGTTTTTT. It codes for CATSDPGTPSGELFF.

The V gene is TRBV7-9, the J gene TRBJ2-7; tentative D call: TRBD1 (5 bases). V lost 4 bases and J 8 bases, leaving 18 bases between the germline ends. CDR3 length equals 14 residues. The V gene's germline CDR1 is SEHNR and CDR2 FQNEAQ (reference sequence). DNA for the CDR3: TGTGCCAGCAGCTCGGACCCGTCAGGGATCAAGCAGTACTTC. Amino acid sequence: CASSSDPSGIKQYF.

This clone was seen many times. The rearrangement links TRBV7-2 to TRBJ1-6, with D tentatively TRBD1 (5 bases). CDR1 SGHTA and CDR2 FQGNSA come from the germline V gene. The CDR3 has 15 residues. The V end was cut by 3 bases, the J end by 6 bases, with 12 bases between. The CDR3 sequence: CASSFSQEPNSPLHF. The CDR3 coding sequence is TGTGCCAGCAGCTTCTCACAGGAGCCTAATTCACCCCTCCACTTT.

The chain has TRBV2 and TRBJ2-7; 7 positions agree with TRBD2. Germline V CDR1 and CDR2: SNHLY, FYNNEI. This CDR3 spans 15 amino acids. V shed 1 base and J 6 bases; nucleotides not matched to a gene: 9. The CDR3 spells CASSEVGDYLGEQYF. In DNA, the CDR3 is TGTGCCAGCAGTGAAGTTGGGGACTATCTAGGCGAGCAGTACTTC. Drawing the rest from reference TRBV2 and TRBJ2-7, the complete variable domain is EPEVTQTPSHQVTQMGQEVILRCVPISNHLYFYWYRQILGQKVEFLVSFYNNEISEKSEIFDDQFSVERPDGSNFTLKIRSTKLEDSAMYFCASSEVGDYLGEQYFGPGTRLTVT.

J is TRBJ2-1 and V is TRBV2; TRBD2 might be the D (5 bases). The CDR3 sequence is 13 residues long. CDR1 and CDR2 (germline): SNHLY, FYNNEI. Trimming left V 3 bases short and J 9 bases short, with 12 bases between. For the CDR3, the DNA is TGTGCCAGCAGTGAGCGGGTTGAGGGTGAGCAGTTCTTC. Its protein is CASSERVEGEQFF.